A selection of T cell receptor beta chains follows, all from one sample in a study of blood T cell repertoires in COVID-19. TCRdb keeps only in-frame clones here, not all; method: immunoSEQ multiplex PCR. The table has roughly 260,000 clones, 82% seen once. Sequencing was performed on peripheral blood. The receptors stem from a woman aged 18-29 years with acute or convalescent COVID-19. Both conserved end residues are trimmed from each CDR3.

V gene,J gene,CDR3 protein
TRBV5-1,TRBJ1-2,ASSFEDRQRGT
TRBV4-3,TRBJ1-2,ASSQDQRTEGYGYT
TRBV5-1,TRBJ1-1,ASSLGGTGVTEAF
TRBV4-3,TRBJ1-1,ASSQDGTGSAEAF
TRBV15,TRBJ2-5,ATSSSGRVGETQY
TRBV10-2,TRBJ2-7,ASSDIGQGIYEQY
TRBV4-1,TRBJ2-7,ASSQGGLAYEQY
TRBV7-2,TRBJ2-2,ASSLFAGLSTGELF
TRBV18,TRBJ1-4,ASSLGEATNEKLF
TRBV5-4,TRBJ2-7,ASSQTSGSSYEQY
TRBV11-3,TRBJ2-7,ASSRTSGREQY
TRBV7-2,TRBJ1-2,ASSFQGAHGYT
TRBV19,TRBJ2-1,AAGGSGNEQF
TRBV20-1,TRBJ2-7,SASSWTSGRARYEQY
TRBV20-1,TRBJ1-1,SARSYTEAF
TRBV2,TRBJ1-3,ASSASAHGGNTIY
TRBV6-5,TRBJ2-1,ASILLAGVGNEQF
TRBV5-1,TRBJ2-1,ASSRTSGYNEQF
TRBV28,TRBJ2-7,ASSPTGLYEQY
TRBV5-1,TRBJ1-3,ASSPVQGGSGNTIY
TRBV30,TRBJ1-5,AWSRLGDGNQPQH
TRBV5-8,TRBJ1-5,ASRRILGGLYQPQH
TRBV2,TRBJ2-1,ASSLRGPSGSSEQF
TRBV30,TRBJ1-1,AWSVRGSEAF
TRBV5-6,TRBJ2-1,ASSLDLSGRSYNEQF
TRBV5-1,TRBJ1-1,ASSLVGQGPTEAF
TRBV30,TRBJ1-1,AWSPGQNTEAF
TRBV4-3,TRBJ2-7,ASSQDLAALYEQY
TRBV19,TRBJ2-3,ASSYGLADTQY
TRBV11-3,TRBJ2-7,ASSLGLAGDYEQY
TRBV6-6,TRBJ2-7,ASSPPSGQIYEQY
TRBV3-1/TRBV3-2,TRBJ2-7,ASSQLRYEQY
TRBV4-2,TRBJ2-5,ASSQTLTASGKGTQY
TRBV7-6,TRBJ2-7,ASSSPASGNYEQY
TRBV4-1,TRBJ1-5,ASSQVPGQGREGQPQH
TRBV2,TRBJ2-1,ASTQSDPYNEQF
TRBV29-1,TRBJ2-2,SAGTSNTGELF
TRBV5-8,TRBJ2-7,ASSLTGGRYEQY
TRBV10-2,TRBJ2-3,ASRGLAGTDTQY
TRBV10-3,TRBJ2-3,AISGGSGTDTQY
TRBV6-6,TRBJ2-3,ASNAGMRTDTQY
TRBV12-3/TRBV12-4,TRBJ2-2,ASSLLNTGELF
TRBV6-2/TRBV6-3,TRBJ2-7,ASSPRGGQGFPDEQY
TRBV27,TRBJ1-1,ASSRTPGIEAF
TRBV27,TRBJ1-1,ASSLSPSSVRGAF
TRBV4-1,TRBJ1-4,ASSLGTIEKLF
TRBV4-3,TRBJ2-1,ASSQEFPEGGRGQF